This TCR beta chain was recorded in a study of T-cell reconstitution after alpha-beta-depleted transplantation in children. A TCRbeta library incorporating unique molecular identifiers was prepared. TCRdb recomputed calls from the PCR reads with MiXCR, one row per CDR3 protein. The table records about 400,000 distinct CDR3 sequences, 13% of them present only once. This clonotype turned up a few times. This specimen was PBMCs, taken from the stem cell graft. The TCR was taken from a human donor who donated a stem cell graft to a child with Fanconi anemia.

The chain's CDR3 is CSAAQGGGSNQPQHF. The CDR3 bases are TGCAGTGCTGCTCAGGGAGGTGGTAGCAATCAGCCCCAGCATTTT. This chain connects TRBV20-1 to TRBJ1-5, with D perhaps matching TRBD1 (5 bases). V was pared by 5 bases and J by 0 bases, with 14 bases between. This CDR3 has 15 amino acids. Germline V gene lookup returns CDR1 DFQATT and CDR2 SNEGSKA (reference sequence).